The entry that follows covers one T cell receptor (beta chain) sequence. This clone has just a few counts. The specificity of this receptor is unknown. Base qualities are not provided; no much larger clone lies one nucleotide away. Whole blood was collected in K2EDTA tubes by collaborating institutions according to the institutions' own protocols. For TCRbeta analysis, collaborators shipped samples in one of three forms: frozen whole blood, isolated PBMCs, or DNA extracted from either of those sample types. This specimen belongs to a study of blood T cell repertoires in COVID-19 (TCRdb year 2020). About the full investigation: The collaborator samples originated in the United States, Italy and Spain and spanned the acute and convalescent phases of COVID-19. The material from the prospective study consisted of cDNA or gDNA derived from T cells, B-cell-depleted T cells, or PBMCs. Deeply sampled blood TCRbeta repertoires from subjects exposed to, actively infected with, or recovered from COVID-19 were included in the dataset. The repertoires were made available in a free public database intended to serve as a resource for research on the immune response to SARS-CoV-2. The samples were drawn from the first 160 participants of the ongoing ImmuneRACE study and from some 1,300 subjects provided by 6 global collaborators. Sample metadata almost always included a de-identified subject ID, COVID-19 status, age in years and sex. Where available, HLA class I and class II types were obtained from metadata supplied by the sample provider rather than from assay-based typing.

TCRbeta CDR3 regions were amplified from genomic DNA using the immunoSEQ Assay, a bias-controlled multiplex PCR. As for the original processing: Within the assay, amplification of reference gene primers was used to estimate how many nucleated cells each sample contained. To quantify the absolute abundance of each unique TCRbeta CDR3 rearrangement, sequence reads were collapsed and filtered. Productive Simpson clonality was computed per sample as the square root of Simpson's diversity index over productive rearrangements. TCRdb re-hosts the immuneACCESS table, in-frame sequences only. Its copies lack some clones; in the studies checked, an unresolved V gene accounts for under half of them, and the cause for the rest is not known. D and trimming were read from the DNA, whereas the V and J calls and clone size are those reported in that table. This sample lists about 120,000 clones; roughly 80% were detected once. 7.9% of the sample goes to the ten largest clones.

What the study reported, not specific to this receptor: The quantity of clinical and demographic metadata differed by source and by participant and was supplied without curation.

The CDR3 runs 12 residues from the cysteine to the phenylalanine. Only CDR3 DNA is held: 36 bases, read in frame from base 1. The germline ends are 6 bases apart after V is trimmed by 5 bases and J by 0 bases. According to the germline V gene, CDR1 reads SGHRS and CDR2 reads YFSETQ. The source is a man between 70 and 80 years old with acute or convalescent COVID-19. The sequence is built from TRBV5-1 and TRBJ2-7; 6 matching bases give a weak D call of TRBD1. Source material: peripheral blood. The CDR3 region reads CASRQGSYEQYF. The DNA is as follows: TGCGCCAGCAGACAGGGCTCCTACGAGCAGTACTTC.